Shown below are 21 T cell receptor beta chains from a single sample sequenced in a study of cytomegalovirus exposure and HLA in healthy donors. Primers for the PCR totalled 60 Vbeta and 13 Jbeta. This table comes from immunoSEQ multiplex PCR, and its TCRdb copy is limited to in-frame clones, with some not included. Its clone listing holds about 20,000 clones. The specimen was PBMCs. The receptors come from a man between 60 and 75 years old in good health and CMV-seropositive.

V usage is TRBV10-3 and J usage is TRBJ1-1; the D gene is possibly TRBD1 (5 bases). The CDR3 is 13 amino acids. The germline CDR1 and CDR2 sequences are ENHRY and SYGVKD. Trimming stripped 0 bases from V and 8 bases from J, with 10 bases between. The CDR3 DNA is TGTGCCATCAGTGAGTCGAGAGACAGCGAAGCTTTCTTT. Amino acid sequence: CAISESRDSEAFF.

This sequence joins TRBV5-5 and TRBJ1-1; D remains unclear. The CDR3 runs to 14 residues. V dropped 4 bases and J dropped 1 base, with 11 bases sitting between them. Looked up from germline, CDR1 is SGHKS and CDR2 is YYEKEE (reference sequence). The CDR3 loop reads CASSQTIANTEAFF. DNA for the CDR3: TGTGCCAGCAGCCAGACTATCGCGAACACTGAAGCTTTCTTT.

The CDR3 DNA reads TGTGCCAGCTCACCGACCGGGGACAGGAGAGTCTACGAGCAGTACTTC. As protein: CASSPTGDRRVYEQYF. V usage is TRBV18 and J usage is TRBJ2-7, with 8 positions matching TRBD1. Germline V gives CDR1 KGHSH, CDR2 LQKENI. The ends lost 3 bases at V and 3 bases at J; junction bases unmatched: 10. The length of the CDR3 is 16 residues.

The chain joins TRBV5-6 to TRBJ2-7; 10 bases are a match to TRBD2. Germline-derived CDR1 and CDR2 are SGHDT and YYEEEE. V lost 1 base, J lost 3 bases, and 7 bases stayed unmatched. CDR3 length: 16 amino acids. The CDR3 loop is CASSLRSSGRNYEQYF. The CDR3 region has the DNA TGTGCCAGCAGCTTGAGGTCTAGCGGGAGAAACTACGAGCAGTACTTC. The whole variable domain, filled in from reference TRBV5-6 and TRBJ2-7, reads DAGVTQSPTHLIKTRGQQVTLRCSPKSGHDTVSWYQQALGQGPQFIFQYYEEEERQRGNFPDRFSGHQFPNYSSELNVNALLLGDSALYLCASSLRSSGRNYEQYFGPGTRLTVT.

The chain links TRBV5-1 to TRBJ2-7, with 10 nucleotides matching TRBD1. With V trimmed by 4 bases and J by 7 bases, 5 bases remained unmatched. The germline V gene has CDR1 SGHRS and CDR2 YFSETQ. The CDR3 has 13 amino acids. The CDR3 region has the DNA TGCGCCAGCAGCCGCGGGACAGGGGAAGAGCAGTACTTC. Residues: CASSRGTGEEQYF.

This sequence joins TRBV5-4 and TRBJ2-7; 11 nucleotides line up with TRBD1. The V and J ends lost 3 bases and 2 bases, in that order; junction bases with no gene match: 4. Germline loops: CDR1 SGHNT, CDR2 YYREEE (reference sequence). CDR3 length equals 15 residues. The CDR3, as DNA: TGTGCCAGCAGCTACCCGGGACAGGGGGCCTACGAGCAGTACTTC. Amino acids: CASSYPGQGAYEQYF.

The CDR3 loop is CASSPTSGSGTGELFF. The CDR3 coding sequence is TGTGCCAGCAGCCCCACTAGCGGGAGTGGCACCGGGGAGCTGTTTTTT. V is TRBV7-2 and J is TRBJ2-2, with TRBD2 matching over 11 bases. Losses at the gene ends were 5 bases for V and 4 bases for J; bases not matched to a gene: 6. This CDR3 has 16 residues. The germline V gene encodes CDR1 SGHTA and CDR2 FQGNSA. Based on the CDR3 plus reference TRBV7-2 and TRBJ2-2, the full variable domain is GAGVSQSPSNKVTEKGKDVELRCDPISGHTALYWYRQSLGQGLEFLIYFQGNSAPDKSGLPSDRFSAERTGGSVSTLTIQRTQQEDSAVYLCASSPTSGSGTGELFFGEGSRLTVL.

V and J are TRBV27 and TRBJ2-7; 7 bases fit TRBD1. V lost 5 bases to trimming and J lost 3 bases; unmatched junction nucleotides: 10. The CDR3 length is 15 residues. Germline assignment: CDR1 MNHEY and CDR2 SMNVEV (reference sequence). The CDR3 sequence: CASSTTGTDIYEQYF. In DNA form, the CDR3 reads TGTGCCAGCAGTACGACCGGGACAGATATCTACGAGCAGTACTTC.

This chain links TRBV7-9 with TRBJ2-1; tentative D call: TRBD2 (5 bases). The V gene's germline CDR1 is SEHNR and CDR2 FQNEAQ (reference sequence). V lost 3 bases and J 6 bases, leaving 12 bases between the germline ends. The CDR3 sequence is 14 residues long. In nucleotides, the CDR3 is TGTGCCAGCAGCTTTCCGGGGTTCGGCAATGAGCAGTTCTTC. Its protein is CASSFPGFGNEQFF.

The chain uses TRBV4-1 and TRBJ2-3; D unresolved. With 6 bases removed from V and 0 bases from J, the gap between germline ends came to 7 bases. This CDR3 contains 13 residues. Germline CDR1 reads MGHRA; CDR2 reads YSYEKL. The CDR3 reads CASRKPSTDTQYF. CDR3 sequence (DNA): TGCGCCAGCAGGAAGCCCAGCACAGATACGCAGTATTTT.

V is TRBV7-7 and J is TRBJ2-3; 7 nucleotides align to TRBD2. Germline loops: CDR1 SSHAT, CDR2 FNYEAQ (reference sequence). This CDR3 has 14 residues. V dropped 1 base and J dropped 6; count of bases not matched to a gene: 4. The DNA of the CDR3 is TGTGCCAGCAGCTTAGTGGGGGGGGAGGATACGCAGTATTTT. Its protein is CASSLVGGEDTQYF. Full variable domain (missing parts from reference TRBV7-7 and TRBJ2-3): GAGVSQSPRYKVTKRGQDVTLRCDPISSHATLYWYQQALGQGPEFLTYFNYEAQPDKSGLPSDRFSAERPEGSISTLTIQRTEQRDSAMYRCASSLVGGEDTQYFGPGTRLTVL.

The J gene is TRBJ1-1, the V gene TRBV7-2; 9 bases map to TRBD1. The V segment lost 5 bases and the J segment 1 base; nucleotides outside the gene matches: 5. The CDR3 runs 15 residues. The germline gives CDR1 SGHTA, CDR2 FQGNSA. The CDR3 sequence is CASSQPGQGNTEAFF. The CDR3 nucleotides read TGTGCCAGCAGCCAACCGGGACAGGGGAACACTGAAGCTTTCTTT.

The chain employs TRBV18 and TRBJ2-6; D gene uncertain. This CDR3 has 16 amino acids. CDR1 KGHSH and CDR2 LQKENI come from the germline V gene. Trimming removed 0 bases at V and 3 bases at J, with 9 bases between. The CDR3 reads CASSPPLGDGANVLTF. The CDR3 DNA follows: TGTGCCAGCTCACCACCGCTTGGAGATGGGGCCAACGTCCTGACTTTC.

The chain has TRBV6-4 and TRBJ1-6; 10 bases map to TRBD1. With V trimmed by 10 bases and J by 10 bases, 22 bases remained unmatched. The CDR3 is made up of 18 amino acids. The V gene's germline CDR1 is MRHNA and CDR2 SNTAGT. The CDR3 spells CANRRGDRGISRVSPLHF. CDR3 DNA sequence: TGTGCCAACAGGCGTGGGGACAGGGGAATCTCTCGGGTCTCACCCCTCCACTTT.

The J gene is TRBJ2-1, the V gene TRBV4-2; 7 positions agree with TRBD2. The CDR3 is made up of 17 amino acids. The germline V gene encodes CDR1 LGHNA and CDR2 YNFKEQ. After removal of 4 bases from V and 7 bases from J, the junction contained 16 bases not matched to a gene. CDR3 in DNA: TGTGCCAGCAGCCGCCATCTGGATGCGGGAGCGGGTAATGAGCAGTTCTTC. Protein sequence: CASSRHLDAGAGNEQFF.

V usage is TRBV5-1 and J usage is TRBJ2-7; D is perhaps TRBD1 (6 bases). CDR1 and CDR2 (germline): SGHRS, YFSETQ. V was shortened by 5 bases and J by 4 bases, with 19 bases between the two germline ends. The CDR3 runs to 15 residues. CDR3 coding DNA: TGCGCCAGCAGTTCAGCCGGGACAAACGCTTACGAGCAGTACTTC. Amino acids: CASSSAGTNAYEQYF.

This chain connects TRBV20-1 to TRBJ2-5; D not resolved. V dropped 5 bases and J dropped 2 bases, with 3 bases sitting between them. The CDR3 length is 10 residues. CDR1 and CDR2 from the germline V gene are DFQATT and SNEGSKA (reference sequence). The CDR3, as DNA: TGCAGTGCTGAGCAAGAGACCCAGTACTTC. Translated: CSAEQETQYF.

The chain couples TRBV11-2 to TRBJ2-3, with D perhaps matching TRBD2 (6 bases). The CDR3 runs 13 residues. V was clipped by 4 bases and J by 3 bases, with 8 bases between them. CDR1 SGHAT and CDR2 FQNNGV come from the germline V gene. CDR3 bases: TGTGCCAGCAGCTCGGCGGGAACAGATACGCAGTATTTT. Translation: CASSSAGTDTQYF.

The chain couples TRBV6-1 to TRBJ2-1, with TRBD1 matching 8 bases. The germline V gene encodes CDR1 MNHNS and CDR2 SASEGT. The CDR3 runs to 14 residues. The J segment lost 10 bases and the V segment lost 1 base, leaving 6 bases of the junction unmatched. The DNA for the CDR3 is TGTGCCAGCAGTGAAGTTACCAGGGGGCAGGAGCAGTTCTTC. Its protein product is CASSEVTRGQEQFF.

The chain is built from TRBV7-8 and TRBJ2-7, with 9 nucleotides matching TRBD1. Germline-derived CDR1 and CDR2 are SGHVS and FQNEAQ. V lost 5 bases and J lost 5; bases outside the gene matches: 10. This CDR3 is 15 amino acids long. CDR3 in DNA: TGTGCCAGCAGCCCGAGGGACAGGGTGTCACACGAGCAGTACTTC. It encodes CASSPRDRVSHEQYF.

This chain links TRBV30 with TRBJ2-1, with 7 bases matching TRBD2. The CDR3 consists of 12 residues. V lost 4 bases and J lost 5; bases outside the gene matches: 2. Germline CDR1 GTSNPN, CDR2 SVGIG (reference sequence). CDR3 sequence (DNA): TGTGCCTGGACTAGCGGAGACAATGAGCAGTTCTTC. Translating gives CAWTSGDNEQFF.